This T cell receptor (beta chain) originates from a study of T cell changes during pregnancy in multiple sclerosis. Here immunoSEQ multiplex PCR was the method, and the copy in TCRdb shows in-frame clones only, minus some. The table lists tens of thousands of clones, roughly 90% of them singletons. V gave up 11 bases and J gave up 0 bases; unmatched junction bases: 5. Per germline, CDR1 MDHEN and CDR2 SYDVKM. The CDR3 is made up of 13 amino acids. V is TRBV28 and J is TRBJ2-7, with 9 positions matching TRBD2. Sample: CD4+ T cells from peripheral blood mononuclear cells, taken after pregnancy. The clonotype comes from a female donor with multiple sclerosis, enrolled in a pregnancy study. The chain's CDR3 is CAGGSGSSYEQYF. The CDR3 region has the DNA TGTGCCGGAGGTAGCGGGAGCTCCTACGAGCAGTACTTC.